This TCR beta chain was recorded in a study of monozygotic twins with cystic fibrosis. Clones were sequenced by immunoSEQ multiplex PCR, and TCRdb holds only the in-frame ones, with some missing. The table lists 30,000 to 40,000 clones, around 66% of them singletons. V gave up 3 bases and J gave up 2 bases, with 10 bases separating them. The germline CDR1 and CDR2 sequences are MNHEY and SMNVEV (reference sequence). The CDR3 contains 14 residues. This TCR derives from a girl under 18 with cystic fibrosis. Sequenced input: blood. This sequence joins TRBV27 and TRBJ1-1, with D possibly TRBD1 on 5 matching bases. CDR3 sequence (DNA): TGTGCCAGCAGTTTGACAGAAAGTAACACTGAAGCTTTCTTT. Translated: CASSLTESNTEAFF.